This TCR beta chain was profiled in a study of cytomegalovirus exposure and HLA in healthy donors. 60 Vbeta and 13 Jbeta primers were used in PCR. Repertoires were generated with immunoSEQ multiplex PCR, while TCRdb's copy carries only in-frame clones and drops some. Here the sample spans more than 150,000 clones, approximately 84% being singletons. This CDR3 comprises 16 residues. The germline V gene encodes CDR1 MRHNA and CDR2 SNTAGT. V dropped 5 bases and J dropped 2 bases, with 17 bases sitting between them. Unrecorded immune exposure was likely among donors, who were nominally healthy when sampled.

Input material: PBMCs. The genes are TRBV6-4 and TRBJ2-3; a possible D gene is TRBD1 (6 bases). The sequence derives from a woman aged 18-29 years in good health and CMV-seronegative. This chain's CDR3 is CASSPGTRGHTDTQYF. The CDR3 nucleotides read TGTGCCAGCAGTCCCGGGACAAGGGGACACACAGATACGCAGTATTTT.